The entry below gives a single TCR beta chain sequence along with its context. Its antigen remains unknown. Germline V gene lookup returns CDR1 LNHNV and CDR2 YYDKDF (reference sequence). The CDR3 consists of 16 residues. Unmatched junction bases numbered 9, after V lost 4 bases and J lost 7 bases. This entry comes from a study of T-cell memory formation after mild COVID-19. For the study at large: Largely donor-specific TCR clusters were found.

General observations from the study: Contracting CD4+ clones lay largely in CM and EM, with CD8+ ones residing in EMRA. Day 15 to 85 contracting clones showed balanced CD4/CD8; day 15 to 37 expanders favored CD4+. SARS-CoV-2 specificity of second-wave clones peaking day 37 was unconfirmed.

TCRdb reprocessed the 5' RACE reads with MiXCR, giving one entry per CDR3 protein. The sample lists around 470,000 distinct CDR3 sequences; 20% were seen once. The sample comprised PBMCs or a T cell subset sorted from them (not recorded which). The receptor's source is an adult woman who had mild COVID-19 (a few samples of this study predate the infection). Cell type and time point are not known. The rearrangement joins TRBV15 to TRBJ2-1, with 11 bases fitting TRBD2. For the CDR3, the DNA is TGTGCCACCAGCATAAAGGGACTAGCGGCTGGTAATGAGCAGTTCTTC. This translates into CATSIKGLAAGNEQFF.